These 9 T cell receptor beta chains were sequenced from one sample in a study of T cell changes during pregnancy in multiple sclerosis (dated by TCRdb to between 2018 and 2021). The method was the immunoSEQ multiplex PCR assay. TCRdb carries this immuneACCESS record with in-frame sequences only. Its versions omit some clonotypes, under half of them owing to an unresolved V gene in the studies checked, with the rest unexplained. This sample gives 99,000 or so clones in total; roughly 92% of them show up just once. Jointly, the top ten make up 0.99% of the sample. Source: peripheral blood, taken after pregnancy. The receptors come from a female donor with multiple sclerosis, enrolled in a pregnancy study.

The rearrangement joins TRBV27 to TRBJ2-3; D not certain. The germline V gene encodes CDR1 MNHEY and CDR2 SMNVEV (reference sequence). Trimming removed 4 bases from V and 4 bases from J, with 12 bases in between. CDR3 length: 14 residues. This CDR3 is CASSSLRLADTQYF. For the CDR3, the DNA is TGTGCCAGCAGTTCCCTACGTCTGGCAGATACGCAGTATTTT.

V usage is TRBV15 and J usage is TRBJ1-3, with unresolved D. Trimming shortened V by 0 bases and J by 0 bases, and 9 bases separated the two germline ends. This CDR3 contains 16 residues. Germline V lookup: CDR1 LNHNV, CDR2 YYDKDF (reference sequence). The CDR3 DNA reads TGTGCCACCAGCAGAGATCGGGGAATCTCTGGAAACACCATATATTTT. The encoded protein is CATSRDRGISGNTIYF.

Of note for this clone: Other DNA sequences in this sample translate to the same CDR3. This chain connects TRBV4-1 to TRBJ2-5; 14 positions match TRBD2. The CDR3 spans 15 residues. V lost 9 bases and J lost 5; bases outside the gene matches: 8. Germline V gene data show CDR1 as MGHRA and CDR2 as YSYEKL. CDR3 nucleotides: TGCGCCAGTAGCAGCGGACTAGCGGGAGGTGAGACCCAGTACTTC. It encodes CASSSGLAGGETQYF.

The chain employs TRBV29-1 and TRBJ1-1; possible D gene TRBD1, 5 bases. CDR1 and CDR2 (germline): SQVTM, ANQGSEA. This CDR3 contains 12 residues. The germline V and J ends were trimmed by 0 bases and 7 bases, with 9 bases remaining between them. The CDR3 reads CSVEDPGGEAFF. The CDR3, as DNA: TGCAGCGTTGAAGACCCCGGGGGTGAAGCTTTCTTT. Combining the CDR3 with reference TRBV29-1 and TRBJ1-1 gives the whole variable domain SAVISQKPSRDICQRGTSLTIQCQVDSQVTMMFWYRQQPGQSLTLIATANQGSEATYESGFVIDKFPISRPNLTFSTLTVSNMSPEDSSIYLCSVEDPGGEAFFGQGTRLTVV.

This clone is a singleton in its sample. CDR3 sequence reads: CASRPIGNRGRLNTEAFF. CDR3 bases: TGTGCCAGCAGGCCCATTGGGAACAGGGGGCGGCTGAACACTGAAGCTTTCTTT. This chain connects TRBV27 to TRBJ1-1; 9 nucleotides align to TRBD1. The CDR3 spans 18 residues. Trimming at V came to 6 bases and at J to 0 bases, leaving 14 bases not matched to a gene. Germline values: CDR1 MNHEY, CDR2 SMNVEV (reference sequence).

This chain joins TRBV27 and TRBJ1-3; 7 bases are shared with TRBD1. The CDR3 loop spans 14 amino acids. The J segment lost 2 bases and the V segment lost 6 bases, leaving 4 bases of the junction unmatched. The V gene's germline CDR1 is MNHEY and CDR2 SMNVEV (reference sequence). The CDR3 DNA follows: TGTGCCAGCAGAAGTGGACAGGCTGGAAACACCATATATTTT. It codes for CASRSGQAGNTIYF.

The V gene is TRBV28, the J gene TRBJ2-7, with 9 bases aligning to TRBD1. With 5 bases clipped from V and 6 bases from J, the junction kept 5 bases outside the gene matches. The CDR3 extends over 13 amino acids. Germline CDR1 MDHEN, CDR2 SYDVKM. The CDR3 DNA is TGTGCCAGCAGTCTACAGGGGGCAGGCGAGCAGTACTTC. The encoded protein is CASSLQGAGEQYF.

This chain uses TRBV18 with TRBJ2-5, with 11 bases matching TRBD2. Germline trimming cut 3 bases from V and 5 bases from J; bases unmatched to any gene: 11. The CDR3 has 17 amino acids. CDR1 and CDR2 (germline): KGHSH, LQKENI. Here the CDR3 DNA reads TGTGCCAGCTCACCCCGAACTAGCGGGAGCCCCGGGGAGACCCAGTACTTC. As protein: CASSPRTSGSPGETQYF.

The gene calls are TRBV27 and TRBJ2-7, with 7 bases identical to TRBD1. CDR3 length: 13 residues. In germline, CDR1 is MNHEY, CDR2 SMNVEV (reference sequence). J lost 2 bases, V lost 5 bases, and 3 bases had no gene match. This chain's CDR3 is CASSPGQAYEQYF. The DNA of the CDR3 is TGTGCCAGCAGTCCAGGACAGGCCTACGAGCAGTACTTC.